This T cell receptor beta chain derives from a study of control samples from healthy donors and cancer patients. Using immunoSEQ multiplex PCR, the repertoire was profiled, and TCRdb retains in-frame clones only, with some absent. The sample lists 55,000 to 85,000 clones; about nine tenths were seen once. V gave up 5 bases and J gave up 1 base; unmatched junction bases: 5. The CDR3 runs to 15 residues. Germline CDR1 is SGHTA and CDR2 is FQGTGA. The V call is TRBV7-3, the J call TRBJ2-5; the match to TRBD2 covers 9 bases. The clonotype comes from a man in his 60s with lung cancer. Sequencing used PBMCs. The CDR3 sequence: CASSPRGGPQETQYF. The CDR3 nucleotides are TGTGCCAGCAGCCCGCGGGGGGGCCCCCAAGAGACCCAGTACTTC.